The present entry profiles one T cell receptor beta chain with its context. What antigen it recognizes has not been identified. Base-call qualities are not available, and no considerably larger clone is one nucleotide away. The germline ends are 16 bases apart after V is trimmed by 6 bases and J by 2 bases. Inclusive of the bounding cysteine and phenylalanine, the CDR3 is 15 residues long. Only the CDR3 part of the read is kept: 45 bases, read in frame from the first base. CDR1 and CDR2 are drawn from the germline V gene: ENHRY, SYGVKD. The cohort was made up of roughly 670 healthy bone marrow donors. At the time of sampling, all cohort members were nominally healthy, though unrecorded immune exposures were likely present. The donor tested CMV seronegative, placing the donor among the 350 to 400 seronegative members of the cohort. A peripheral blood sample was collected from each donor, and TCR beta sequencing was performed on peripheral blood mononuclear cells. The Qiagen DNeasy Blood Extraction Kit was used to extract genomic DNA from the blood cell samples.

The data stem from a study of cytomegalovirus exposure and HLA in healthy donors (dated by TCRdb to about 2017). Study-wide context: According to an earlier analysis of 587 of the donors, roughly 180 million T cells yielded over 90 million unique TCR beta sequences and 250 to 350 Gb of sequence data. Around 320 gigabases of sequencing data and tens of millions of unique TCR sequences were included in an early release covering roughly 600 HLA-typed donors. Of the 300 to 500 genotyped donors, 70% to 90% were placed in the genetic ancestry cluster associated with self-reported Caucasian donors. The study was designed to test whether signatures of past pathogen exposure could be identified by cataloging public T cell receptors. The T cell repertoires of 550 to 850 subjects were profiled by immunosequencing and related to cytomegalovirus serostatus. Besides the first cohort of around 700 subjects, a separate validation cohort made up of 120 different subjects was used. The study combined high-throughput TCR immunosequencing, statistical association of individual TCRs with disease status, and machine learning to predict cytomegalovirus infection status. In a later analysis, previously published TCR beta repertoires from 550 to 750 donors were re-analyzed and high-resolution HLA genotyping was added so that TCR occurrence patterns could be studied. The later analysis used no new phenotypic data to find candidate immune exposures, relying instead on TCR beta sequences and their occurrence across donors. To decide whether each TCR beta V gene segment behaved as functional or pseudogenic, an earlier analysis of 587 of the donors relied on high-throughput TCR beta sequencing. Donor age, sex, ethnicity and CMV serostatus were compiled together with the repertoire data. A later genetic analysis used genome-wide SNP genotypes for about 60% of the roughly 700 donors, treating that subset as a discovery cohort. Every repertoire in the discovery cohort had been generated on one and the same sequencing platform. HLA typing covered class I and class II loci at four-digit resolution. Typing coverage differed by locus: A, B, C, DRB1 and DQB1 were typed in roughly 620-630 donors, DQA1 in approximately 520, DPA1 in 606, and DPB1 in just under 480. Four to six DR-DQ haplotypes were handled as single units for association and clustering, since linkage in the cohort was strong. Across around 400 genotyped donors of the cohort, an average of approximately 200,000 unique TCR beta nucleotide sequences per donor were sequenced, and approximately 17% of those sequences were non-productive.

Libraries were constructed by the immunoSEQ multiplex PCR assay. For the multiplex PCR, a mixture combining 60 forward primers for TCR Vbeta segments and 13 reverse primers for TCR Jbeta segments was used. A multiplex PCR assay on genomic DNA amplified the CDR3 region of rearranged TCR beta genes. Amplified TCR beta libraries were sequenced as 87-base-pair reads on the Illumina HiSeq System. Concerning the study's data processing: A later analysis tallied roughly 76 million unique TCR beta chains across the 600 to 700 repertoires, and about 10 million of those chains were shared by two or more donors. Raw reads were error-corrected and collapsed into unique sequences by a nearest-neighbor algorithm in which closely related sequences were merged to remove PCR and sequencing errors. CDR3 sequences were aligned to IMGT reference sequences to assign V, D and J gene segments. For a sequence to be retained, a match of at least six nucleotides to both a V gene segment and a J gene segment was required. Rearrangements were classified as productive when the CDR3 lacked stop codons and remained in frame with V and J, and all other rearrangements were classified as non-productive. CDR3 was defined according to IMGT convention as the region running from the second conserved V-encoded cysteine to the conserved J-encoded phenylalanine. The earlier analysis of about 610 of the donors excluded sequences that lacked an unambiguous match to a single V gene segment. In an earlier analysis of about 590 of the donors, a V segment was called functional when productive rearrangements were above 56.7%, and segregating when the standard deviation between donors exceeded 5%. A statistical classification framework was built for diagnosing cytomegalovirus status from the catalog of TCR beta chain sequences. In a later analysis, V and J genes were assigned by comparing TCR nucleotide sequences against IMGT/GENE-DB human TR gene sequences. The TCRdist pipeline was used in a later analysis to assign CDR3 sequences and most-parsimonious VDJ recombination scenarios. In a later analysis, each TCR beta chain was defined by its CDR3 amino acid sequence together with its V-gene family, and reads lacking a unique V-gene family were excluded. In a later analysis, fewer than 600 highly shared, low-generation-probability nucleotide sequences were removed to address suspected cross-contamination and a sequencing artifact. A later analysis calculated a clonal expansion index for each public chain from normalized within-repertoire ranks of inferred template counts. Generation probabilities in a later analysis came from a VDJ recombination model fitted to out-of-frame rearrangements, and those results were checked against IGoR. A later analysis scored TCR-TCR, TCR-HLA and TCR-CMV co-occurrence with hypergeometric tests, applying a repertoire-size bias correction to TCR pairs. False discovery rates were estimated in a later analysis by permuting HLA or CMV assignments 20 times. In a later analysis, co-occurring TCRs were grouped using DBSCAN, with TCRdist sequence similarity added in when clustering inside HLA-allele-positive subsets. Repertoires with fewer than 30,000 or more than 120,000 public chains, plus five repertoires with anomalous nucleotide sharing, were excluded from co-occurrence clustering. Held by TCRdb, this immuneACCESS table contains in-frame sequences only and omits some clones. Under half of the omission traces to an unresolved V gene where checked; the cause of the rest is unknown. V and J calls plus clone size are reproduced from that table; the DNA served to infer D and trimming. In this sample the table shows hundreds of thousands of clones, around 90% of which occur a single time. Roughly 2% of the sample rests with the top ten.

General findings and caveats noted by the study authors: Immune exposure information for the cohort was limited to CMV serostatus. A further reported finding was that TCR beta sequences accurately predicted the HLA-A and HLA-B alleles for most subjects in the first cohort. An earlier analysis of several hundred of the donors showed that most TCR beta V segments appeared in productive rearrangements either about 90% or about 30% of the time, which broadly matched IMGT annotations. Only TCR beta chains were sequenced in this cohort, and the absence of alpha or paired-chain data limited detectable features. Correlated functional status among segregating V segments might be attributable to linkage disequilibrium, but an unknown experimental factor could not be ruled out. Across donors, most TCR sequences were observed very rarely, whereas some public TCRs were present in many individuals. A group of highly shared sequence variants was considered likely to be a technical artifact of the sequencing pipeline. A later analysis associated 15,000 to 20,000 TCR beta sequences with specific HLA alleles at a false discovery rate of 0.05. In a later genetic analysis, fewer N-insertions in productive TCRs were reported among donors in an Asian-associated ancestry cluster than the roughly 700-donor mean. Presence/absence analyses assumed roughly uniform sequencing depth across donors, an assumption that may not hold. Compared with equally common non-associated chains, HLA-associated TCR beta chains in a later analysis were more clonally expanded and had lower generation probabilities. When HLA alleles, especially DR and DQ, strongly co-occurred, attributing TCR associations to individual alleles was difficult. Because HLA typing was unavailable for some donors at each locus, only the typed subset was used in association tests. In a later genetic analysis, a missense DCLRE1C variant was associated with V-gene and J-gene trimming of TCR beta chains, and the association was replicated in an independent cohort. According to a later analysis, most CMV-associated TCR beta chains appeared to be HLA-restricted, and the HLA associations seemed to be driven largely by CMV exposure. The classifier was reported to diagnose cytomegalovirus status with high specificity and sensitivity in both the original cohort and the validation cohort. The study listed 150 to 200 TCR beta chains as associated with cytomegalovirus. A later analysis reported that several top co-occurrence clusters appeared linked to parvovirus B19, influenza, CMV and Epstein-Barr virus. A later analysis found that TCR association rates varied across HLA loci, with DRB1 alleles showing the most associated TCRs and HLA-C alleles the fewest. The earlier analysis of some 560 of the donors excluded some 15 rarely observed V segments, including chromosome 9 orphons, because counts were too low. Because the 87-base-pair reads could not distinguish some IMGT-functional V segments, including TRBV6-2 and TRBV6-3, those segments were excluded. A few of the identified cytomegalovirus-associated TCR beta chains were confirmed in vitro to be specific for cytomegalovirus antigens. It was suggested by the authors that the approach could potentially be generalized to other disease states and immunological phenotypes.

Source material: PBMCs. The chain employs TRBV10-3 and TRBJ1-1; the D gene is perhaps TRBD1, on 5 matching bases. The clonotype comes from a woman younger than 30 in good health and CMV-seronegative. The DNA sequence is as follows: TGTGCCATCAGGGGGGGGAAGGGTCTAAACACTGAAGCTTTCTTT. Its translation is CAIRGGKGLNTEAFF.